This T cell receptor (beta chain) was recovered during a study of blood T cell repertoires in COVID-19. Across the study: Sites in the United States, Italy and Spain provided acute and convalescent COVID-19 samples. In each case, the material was cDNA or gDNA derived from T cells, B-cell-depleted T cells, or PBMCs.

Germline V gene sequence: CDR1 LGHDT, CDR2 YNNKEL (reference sequence). V lost 1 base and J 7 bases, leaving 10 bases between the germline ends. The CDR3 has 13 residues. TCRdb keeps only in-frame clones here, not all; method: immunoSEQ multiplex PCR. The sample yields 210,000 or so clones, over 75% seen once. The chain uses TRBV3-1 (or the pseudogene TRBV3-2) and TRBJ2-5; TRBD1 might be the D (5 bases). Input material: peripheral blood. The clonotype was recovered from a woman older than 75 with active or convalescent COVID-19. The CDR3, as DNA: TGTGCCAGCAGCCAAGGTACCCAGGGGACCCAGTACTTC. As protein: CASSQGTQGTQYF.